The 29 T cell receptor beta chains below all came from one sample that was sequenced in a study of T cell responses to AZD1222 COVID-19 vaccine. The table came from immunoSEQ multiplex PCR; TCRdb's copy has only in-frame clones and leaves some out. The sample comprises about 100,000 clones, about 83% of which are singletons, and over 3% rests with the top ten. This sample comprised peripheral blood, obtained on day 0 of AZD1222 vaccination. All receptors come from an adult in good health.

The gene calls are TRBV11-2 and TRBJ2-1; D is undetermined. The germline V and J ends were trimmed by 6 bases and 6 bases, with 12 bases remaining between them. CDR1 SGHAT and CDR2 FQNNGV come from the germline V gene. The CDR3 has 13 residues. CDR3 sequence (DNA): TGTGCCAGCAGATTAAGGGATAGCAATGAGCAGTTCTTC. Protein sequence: CASRLRDSNEQFF.

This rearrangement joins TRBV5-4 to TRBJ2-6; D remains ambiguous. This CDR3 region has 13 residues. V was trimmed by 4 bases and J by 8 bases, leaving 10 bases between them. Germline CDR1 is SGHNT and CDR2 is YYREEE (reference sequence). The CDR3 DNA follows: TGTGCCAGCAGCACCCTCTCCTCCAACGTCCTGACTTTC. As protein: CASSTLSSNVLTF. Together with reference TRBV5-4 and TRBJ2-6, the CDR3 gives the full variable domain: ETGVTQSPTHLIKTRGQQVTLRCSSQSGHNTVSWYQQALGQGPQFIFQYYREEENGRGNFPPRFSGLQFPNYSSELNVNALELDDSALYLCASSTLSSNVLTFGAGSRLTVL.

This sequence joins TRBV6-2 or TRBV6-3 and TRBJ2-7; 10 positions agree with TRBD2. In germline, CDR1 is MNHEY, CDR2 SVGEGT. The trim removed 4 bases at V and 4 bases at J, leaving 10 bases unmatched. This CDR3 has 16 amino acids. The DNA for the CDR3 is TGTGCCAGCAGTTTTAGTCTAGCGGGGGCCCGATACGAGCAGTACTTC. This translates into CASSFSLAGARYEQYF.

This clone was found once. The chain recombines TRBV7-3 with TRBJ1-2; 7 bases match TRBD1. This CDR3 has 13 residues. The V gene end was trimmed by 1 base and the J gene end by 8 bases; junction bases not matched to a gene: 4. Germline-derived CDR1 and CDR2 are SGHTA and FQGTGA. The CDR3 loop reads CASSLRQGWGYTF. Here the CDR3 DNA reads TGTGCCAGCAGCTTAAGACAGGGCTGGGGCTACACCTTC.

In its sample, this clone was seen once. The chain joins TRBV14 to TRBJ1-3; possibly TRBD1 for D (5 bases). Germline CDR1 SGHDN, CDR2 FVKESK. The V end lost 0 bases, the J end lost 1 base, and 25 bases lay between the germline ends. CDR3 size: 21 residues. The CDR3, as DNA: TGTGCCAGCAGCCAAGATCGTTACGACAGCGGCATCGGAGGATCTGGAAACACCATATATTTT. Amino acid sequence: CASSQDRYDSGIGGSGNTIYF.

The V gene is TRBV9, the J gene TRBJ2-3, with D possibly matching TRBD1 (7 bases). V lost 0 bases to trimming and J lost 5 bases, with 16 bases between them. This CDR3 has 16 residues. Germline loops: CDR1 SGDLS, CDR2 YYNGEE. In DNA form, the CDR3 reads TGTGCCAGCAGCGTAGCGGGCTCAGGGGGAGGAGATACGCAGTATTTT. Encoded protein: CASSVAGSGGGDTQYF.

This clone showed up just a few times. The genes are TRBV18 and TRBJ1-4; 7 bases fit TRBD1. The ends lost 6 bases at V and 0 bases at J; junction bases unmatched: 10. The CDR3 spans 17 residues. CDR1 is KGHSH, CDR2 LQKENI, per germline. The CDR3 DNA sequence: TGTGCCAGCTCCCCAGGGGGGACGGTGGCAACTAATGAAAAACTGTTTTTT. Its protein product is CASSPGGTVATNEKLFF.

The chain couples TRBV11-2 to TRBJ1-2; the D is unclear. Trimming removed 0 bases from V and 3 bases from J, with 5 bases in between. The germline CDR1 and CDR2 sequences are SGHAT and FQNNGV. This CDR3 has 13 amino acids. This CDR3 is CASSLDRYYGYTF. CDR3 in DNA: TGTGCCAGCAGCTTAGACCGCTACTATGGCTACACCTTC.

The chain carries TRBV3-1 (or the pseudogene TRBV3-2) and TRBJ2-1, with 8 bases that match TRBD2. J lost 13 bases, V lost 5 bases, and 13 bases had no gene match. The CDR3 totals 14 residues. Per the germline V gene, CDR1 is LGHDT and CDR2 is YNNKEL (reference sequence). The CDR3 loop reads CASSERSGAGGQFF. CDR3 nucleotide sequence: TGTGCCAGCAGCGAAAGGTCGGGCGCGGGGGGCCAGTTCTTC.

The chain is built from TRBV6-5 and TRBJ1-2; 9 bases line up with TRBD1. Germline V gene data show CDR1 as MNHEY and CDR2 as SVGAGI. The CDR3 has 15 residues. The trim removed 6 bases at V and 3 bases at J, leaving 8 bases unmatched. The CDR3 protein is CASRPDRQGDYGYTF. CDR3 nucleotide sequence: TGTGCCAGCAGACCCGACCGACAGGGGGACTATGGCTACACCTTC.

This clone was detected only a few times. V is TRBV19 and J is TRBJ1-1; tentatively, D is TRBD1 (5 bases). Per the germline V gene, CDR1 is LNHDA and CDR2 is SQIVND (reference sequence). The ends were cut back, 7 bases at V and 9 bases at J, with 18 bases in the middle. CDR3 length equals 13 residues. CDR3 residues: CASIPDTNFKAFF. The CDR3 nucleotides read TGTGCCAGTATCCCGGACACAAACTTCAAAGCTTTCTTT.

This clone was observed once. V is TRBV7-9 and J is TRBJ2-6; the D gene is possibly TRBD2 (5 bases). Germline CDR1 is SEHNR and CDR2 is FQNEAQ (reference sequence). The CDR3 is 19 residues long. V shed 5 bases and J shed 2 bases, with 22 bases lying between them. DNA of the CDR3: TGTGCCAGCAGCCACCTGGGTCGGAGGCCGGGGACTGGGGCCAACGTCCTGACTTTC. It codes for CASSHLGRRPGTGANVLTF.

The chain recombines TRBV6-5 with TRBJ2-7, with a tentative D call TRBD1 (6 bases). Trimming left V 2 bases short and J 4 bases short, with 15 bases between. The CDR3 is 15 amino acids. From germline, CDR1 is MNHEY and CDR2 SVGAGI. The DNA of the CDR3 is TGTGCCAGCAGTTACCGGGGCAGGGGACGGTACGAGCAGTACTTC. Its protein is CASSYRGRGRYEQYF.

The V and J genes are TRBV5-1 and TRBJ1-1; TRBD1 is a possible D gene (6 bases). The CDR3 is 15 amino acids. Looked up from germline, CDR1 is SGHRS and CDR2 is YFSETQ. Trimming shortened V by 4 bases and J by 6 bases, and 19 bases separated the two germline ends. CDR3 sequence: CASSAVRGAFSEAFF. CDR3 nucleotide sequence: TGCGCCAGCAGCGCGGTGCGGGGGGCTTTTTCTGAAGCTTTCTTT.

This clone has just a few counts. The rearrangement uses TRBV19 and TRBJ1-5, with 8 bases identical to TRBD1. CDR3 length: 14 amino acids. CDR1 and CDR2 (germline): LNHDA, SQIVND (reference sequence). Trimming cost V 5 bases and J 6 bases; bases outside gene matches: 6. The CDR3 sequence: CASSYRGLGQPQHF. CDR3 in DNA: TGTGCCAGTAGTTACAGGGGGTTAGGTCAGCCCCAGCATTTT.

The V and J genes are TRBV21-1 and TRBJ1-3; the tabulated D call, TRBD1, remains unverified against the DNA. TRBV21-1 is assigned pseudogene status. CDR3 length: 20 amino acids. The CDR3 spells CASSKDSPGKGFRPGNTIYF. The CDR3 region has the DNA TGTGCCAGCAGCAAAGACAGTCCAGGGAAGGGGTTTAGGCCTGGAAACACCATATATTTT.

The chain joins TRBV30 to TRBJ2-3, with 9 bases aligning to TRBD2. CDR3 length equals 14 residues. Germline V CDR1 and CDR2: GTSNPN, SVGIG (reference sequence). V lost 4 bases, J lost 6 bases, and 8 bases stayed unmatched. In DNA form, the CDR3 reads TGTGCCTGGAAGCGGGGCGGGGGGGCTGATACGCAGTATTTT. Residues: CAWKRGGGADTQYF. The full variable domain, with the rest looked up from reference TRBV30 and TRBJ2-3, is SQTIHQWPATLVQPVGSPLSLECTVEGTSNPNLYWYRQAAGRGLQLLFYSVGIGQISSEVPQNLSASRPQDRQFILSSKKLLLSDSGFYLCAWKRGGGADTQYFGPGTRLTVL.

The CDR3 DNA is TGTGCCACCAGTGGCCGACAGGGAGGTATGAACACTGAAGCTTTCTTT. Translating gives CATSGRQGGMNTEAFF. The V call is TRBV24-1, the J call TRBJ1-1; 7 bases align to TRBD1. The CDR3 has 16 amino acids. V gave up 5 bases and J gave up 0 bases; unmatched junction bases: 8. Germline V gives CDR1 KGHDR, CDR2 SFDVKD.

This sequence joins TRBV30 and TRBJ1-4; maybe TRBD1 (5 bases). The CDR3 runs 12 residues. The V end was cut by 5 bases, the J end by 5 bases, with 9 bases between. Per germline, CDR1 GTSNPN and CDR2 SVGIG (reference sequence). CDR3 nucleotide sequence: TGTGCCTGGGGAGGGGTAAATGAAAAACTGTTTTTT. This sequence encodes CAWGGVNEKLFF.

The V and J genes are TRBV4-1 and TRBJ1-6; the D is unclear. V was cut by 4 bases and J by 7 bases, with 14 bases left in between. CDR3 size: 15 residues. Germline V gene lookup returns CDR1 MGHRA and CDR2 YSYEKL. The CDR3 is CASSPHDGMNSPLHF. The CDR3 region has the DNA TGCGCCAGCAGCCCCCACGACGGTATGAATTCACCCCTCCACTTT.

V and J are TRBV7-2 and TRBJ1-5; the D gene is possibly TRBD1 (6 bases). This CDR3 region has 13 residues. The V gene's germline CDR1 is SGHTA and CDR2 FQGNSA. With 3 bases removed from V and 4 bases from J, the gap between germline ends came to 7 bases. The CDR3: CASSFTGNQPQHF. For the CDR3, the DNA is TGTGCCAGCAGCTTCACAGGGAATCAGCCCCAGCATTTT.

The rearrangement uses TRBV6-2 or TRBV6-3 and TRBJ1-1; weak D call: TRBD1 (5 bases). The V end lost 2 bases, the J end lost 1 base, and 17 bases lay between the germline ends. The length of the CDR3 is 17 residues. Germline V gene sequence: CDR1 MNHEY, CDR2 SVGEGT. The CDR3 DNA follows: TGTGCCAGCAGTTACGATTTGGGGGGACCCTCGAACACTGAAGCTTTCTTT. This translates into CASSYDLGGPSNTEAFF.

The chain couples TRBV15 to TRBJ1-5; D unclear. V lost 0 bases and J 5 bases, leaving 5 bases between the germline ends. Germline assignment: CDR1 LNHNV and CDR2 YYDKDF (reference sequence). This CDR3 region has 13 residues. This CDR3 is CATSREKHQPQHF. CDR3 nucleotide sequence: TGTGCCACCAGCAGAGAAAAGCATCAGCCCCAGCATTTT.

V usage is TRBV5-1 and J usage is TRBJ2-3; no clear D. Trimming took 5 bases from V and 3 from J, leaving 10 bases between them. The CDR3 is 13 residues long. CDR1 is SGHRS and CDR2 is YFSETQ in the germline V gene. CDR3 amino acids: CASRALRTDTQYF. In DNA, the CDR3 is TGCGCCAGCAGGGCACTAAGGACAGATACGCAGTATTTT.

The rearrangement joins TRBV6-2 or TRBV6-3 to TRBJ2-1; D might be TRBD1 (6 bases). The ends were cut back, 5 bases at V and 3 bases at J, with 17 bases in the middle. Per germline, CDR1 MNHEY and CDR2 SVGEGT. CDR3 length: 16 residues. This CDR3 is CASSPRAGAIYNEQFF. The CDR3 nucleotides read TGTGCCAGCAGTCCCCGGGCAGGGGCCATCTACAATGAGCAGTTCTTC.

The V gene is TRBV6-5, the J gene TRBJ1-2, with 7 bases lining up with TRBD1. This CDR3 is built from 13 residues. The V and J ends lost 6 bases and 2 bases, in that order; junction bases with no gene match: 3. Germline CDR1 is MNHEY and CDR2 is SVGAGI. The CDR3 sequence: CASSRGQNYGYTF. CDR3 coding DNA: TGTGCCAGCAGCCGGGGACAGAACTATGGCTACACCTTC.

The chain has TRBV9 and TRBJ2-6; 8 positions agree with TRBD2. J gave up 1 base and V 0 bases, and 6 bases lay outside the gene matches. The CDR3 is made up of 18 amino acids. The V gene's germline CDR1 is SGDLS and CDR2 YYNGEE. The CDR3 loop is CASSVGAGGPSGANVLTF. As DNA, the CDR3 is TGTGCCAGCAGCGTAGGGGCGGGGGGCCCTTCTGGGGCCAACGTCCTGACTTTC.

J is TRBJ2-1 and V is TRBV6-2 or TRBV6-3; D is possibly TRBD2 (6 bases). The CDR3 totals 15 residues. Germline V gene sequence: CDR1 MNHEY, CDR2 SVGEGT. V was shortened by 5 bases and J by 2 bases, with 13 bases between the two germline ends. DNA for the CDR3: TGTGCCAGCAGTGACCTAGCGCAGACCTACAATGAGCAGTTCTTC. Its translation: CASSDLAQTYNEQFF.

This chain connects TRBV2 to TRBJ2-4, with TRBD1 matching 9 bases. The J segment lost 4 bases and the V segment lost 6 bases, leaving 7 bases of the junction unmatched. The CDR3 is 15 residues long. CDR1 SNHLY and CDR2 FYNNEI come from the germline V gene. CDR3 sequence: CASSTGGIEKNIQYF. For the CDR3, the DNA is TGTGCCAGCAGCACAGGGGGCATTGAAAAAAACATTCAGTACTTC.